These 6 T cell receptor beta chains originate from one sample sequenced in a study of OX40 agonist ivuxolimab in advanced cancers. Profiling relied on immunoSEQ multiplex PCR, and the TCRdb table lists in-frame clones only, not all of them. This table has approximately 75,000 clones, roughly 80% appearing once. The material sequenced was CD4+ or CD8+ T cells sorted from blood, taken in a trial of the OX40 agonist ivuxolimab. The source of these receptors is an adult with an advanced solid tumor such as melanoma, head and neck, liver or kidney cancer.

The chain combines TRBV11-2 with TRBJ1-6; D unresolved. Germline assignment: CDR1 SGHAT and CDR2 FQNNGV. Trimming removed 2 bases from V and 7 bases from J, with 12 bases in between. This CDR3 comprises 15 residues. The CDR3 region is CASSLMVSRNSPLHF. CDR3 DNA sequence: TGTGCCAGCAGCTTAATGGTATCGCGGAATTCACCCCTCCACTTT.

The chain joins TRBV29-1 to TRBJ1-2, with unresolved D. The ends were cut back, 3 bases at V and 6 bases at J, with 14 bases in the middle. The CDR3 loop spans 13 amino acids. CDR1 is SQVTM, CDR2 ANQGSEA, per germline. CDR3 nucleotides: TGCAGCGTTGAGGCTGTACTTGTCGATGGCTACACCTTC. Translated, it gives CSVEAVLVDGYTF. The full variable domain, in which reference TRBV29-1 and TRBJ1-2 provide the parts outside the CDR3, is SAVISQKPSRDICQRGTSLTIQCQVDSQVTMMFWYRQQPGQSLTLIATANQGSEATYESGFVIDKFPISRPNLTFSTLTVSNMSPEDSSIYLCSVEAVLVDGYTFGSGTRLTVV.

This chain joins TRBV10-3 and TRBJ2-5; possible D gene TRBD2, 5 bases. The last part of the DNA fits TRBJ2-7 better; the J call may be wrong. The CDR3 is 14 residues long. CDR1 and CDR2 from the germline V gene are ENHRY and SYGVKD. The CDR3 loop is CAISEEGGPFEQYF. In DNA form, the CDR3 reads TGTGCCATCAGTGAGGAGGGCGGCCCCTTCGAGCAGTACTTC.

V and J are TRBV27 and TRBJ2-3; 8 bases line up with TRBD1. The CDR3 loop spans 16 amino acids. CDR1 MNHEY and CDR2 SMNVEV come from the germline V gene (reference sequence). The V and J ends lost 4 bases and 4 bases, in that order; junction bases with no gene match: 10. CDR3 nucleotide sequence: TGTGCCAGCAGTTCCCCGGGACAGGTGCGGGCAGATACGCAGTATTTT. This encodes CASSSPGQVRADTQYF.

This sequence joins TRBV5-1 and TRBJ1-1; possibly TRBD1 for D (6 bases). V lost 4 bases and J lost 4, with 14 bases in between. The CDR3 extends over 14 amino acids. Germline CDR1 SGHRS, CDR2 YFSETQ. In DNA form, the CDR3 reads TGCGCCAGCAGCCGTCAAGGGGGGAGCACTGAAGCTTTCTTT. Residues: CASSRQGGSTEAFF.

The V and J genes are TRBV28 and TRBJ1-1; D remains unclear. Looked up from germline, CDR1 is MDHEN and CDR2 is SYDVKM. The CDR3 is 11 residues long. V shed 8 bases and J shed 0 bases, with 4 bases lying between them. CDR3 bases: TGTGCCAGCGTTATGAACACTGAAGCTTTCTTT. It encodes CASVMNTEAFF. Supplemented by reference TRBV28 and TRBJ1-1, the full variable domain reads DVKVTQSSRYLVKRTGEKVFLECVQDMDHENMFWYRQDPGLGLRLIYFSYDVKMKEKGDIPEGYSVSREKKERFSLILESASTNQTSMYLCASVMNTEAFFGQGTRLTVV.